Listed here is a single T cell receptor (beta chain). TCRdb's table, derived via immunoSEQ multiplex PCR, lists solely in-frame clones and lacks some. The sample has 150,000 or so clones, around 85% seen once. These data belong to a study of blood T cell repertoires in COVID-19. Overall study: Sources were T cells, B-cell-depleted T cells, or PBMCs; the material itself was cDNA or gDNA.

V was pared by 4 bases and J by 3 bases, with 4 bases of the junction left unmatched. This CDR3 has 16 amino acids. Germline V gives CDR1 WNHNN, CDR2 SYGVQD (reference sequence). The origin of this receptor is a man in his sixties with acute or convalescent COVID-19. The sequencing input was peripheral blood. This chain uses TRBV10-1 with TRBJ2-1, with 12 bases matching TRBD2. The CDR3 protein is CASSVGLAGHYNEQFF. DNA for the CDR3: TGCGCCAGCAGTGTAGGACTAGCGGGACACTACAATGAGCAGTTCTTC.